Listed below are T cell receptor beta chains from one sample, sequenced in a study of T-cell reconstitution after alpha-beta-depleted transplantation in children. TCRdb reprocessed the PCR reads via MiXCR and lists one record per CDR3 protein. Here the sample spans 180,000 or so distinct CDR3 sequences, roughly 6% being singletons. Sequenced material: PBMCs, taken before TCRalphabeta/CD19-depleted stem cell transplant. These receptor sequences come from a girl less than two years old with combined immunodeficiency, due to receive a stem cell transplant. CDR3s include the opening cysteine and the closing phenylalanine or tryptophan. The order of the fields is CDR3 length, D gene, V gene, clone size, J gene, CDR3 protein, CDR3 DNA. D genes are given only for firm matches. Clone size is shown for a subset of rows, as once, few, many or a class of expanded clone.

CDR3 length: 13; D gene: TRBD1; V gene: TRBV29-1; clone size: many; J gene: TRBJ2-7; CDR3 protein: CSVRTGGVYEQYF; CDR3 DNA: TGCAGCGTTCGGACAGGGGGGGTCTACGAGCAGTACTTC
CDR3 length: 14; D gene: TRBD1; V gene: TRBV27; clone size: many; J gene: TRBJ2-7; CDR3 protein: CASSFVGGAYEQYF; CDR3 DNA: TGTGCCAGCAGTTTTGTAGGGGGCGCGTACGAGCAGTACTTC
CDR3 length: 14; D gene: .; V gene: TRBV12-3/TRBV12-4; clone size: many; J gene: TRBJ2-2; CDR3 protein: CASSLSGNTGELFF; CDR3 DNA: TGTGCCAGCAGTTTAAGCGGGAACACCGGGGAGCTGTTTTTT
CDR3 length: 15; D gene: .; V gene: TRBV3-1; clone size: many; J gene: TRBJ1-5; CDR3 protein: CASSEGRALNQPQHF; CDR3 DNA: TGTGCCAGCAGTGAGGGCAGGGCCCTAAATCAGCCCCAGCATTTT
CDR3 length: 13; D gene: .; V gene: TRBV28; clone size: many; J gene: TRBJ2-7; CDR3 protein: CASSGGSSYEQYF; CDR3 DNA: TGTGCCAGCTCAGGAGGGAGCTCCTACGAGCAGTACTTC
CDR3 length: 15; D gene: TRBD1; V gene: TRBV12-3/TRBV12-4; clone size: many; J gene: TRBJ2-3; CDR3 protein: CASTVIRGSTDTQYF; CDR3 DNA: TGTGCCAGCACCGTCATCAGGGGGAGTACAGATACGCAGTATTTT
CDR3 length: 14; D gene: .; V gene: TRBV12-3/TRBV12-4; clone size: many; J gene: TRBJ2-3; CDR3 protein: CASSVDRGTDTQYF; CDR3 DNA: TGTGCCAGCAGTGTTGACCGGGGGACAGATACGCAGTATTTT
CDR3 length: 13; D gene: TRBD1; V gene: TRBV12-3/TRBV12-4; clone size: many; J gene: TRBJ2-7; CDR3 protein: CASSDGTAYEQYF; CDR3 DNA: TGTGCCAGCAGTGACGGGACAGCTTACGAGCAGTACTTC
CDR3 length: 15; D gene: TRBD1; V gene: TRBV29-1; clone size: many; J gene: TRBJ1-5; CDR3 protein: CSVAPGQDSNQPQHF; CDR3 DNA: TGCAGCGTGGCGCCGGGACAGGATAGCAATCAGCCCCAGCATTTT
CDR3 length: 13; D gene: .; V gene: TRBV7-3; clone size: many; J gene: TRBJ2-3; CDR3 protein: CASSLGAADTQYF; CDR3 DNA: TGTGCCAGCAGCTTAGGCGCGGCAGATACGCAGTATTTT
CDR3 length: 12; D gene: .; V gene: TRBV29-1; clone size: many; J gene: TRBJ2-7; CDR3 protein: CSVLSRLYEQYF; CDR3 DNA: TGCAGCGTTCTCAGCAGGCTCTACGAGCAGTACTTC
CDR3 length: 13; D gene: TRBD1; V gene: TRBV29-1; clone size: many; J gene: TRBJ2-7; CDR3 protein: CSVEGTGYYEQYF; CDR3 DNA: TGCAGCGTTGAAGGGACAGGTTACTACGAGCAGTACTTC
CDR3 length: 14; D gene: .; V gene: TRBV24-1; clone size: many; J gene: TRBJ2-2; CDR3 protein: CATSPALVPGELFF; CDR3 DNA: TGTGCCACCAGTCCTGCCCTAGTACCCGGGGAGCTGTTTTTT
CDR3 length: 15; D gene: TRBD1; V gene: TRBV4-3; clone size: .; J gene: TRBJ2-7; CDR3 protein: CASSQETGTAYEQYF; CDR3 DNA: TGCGCCAGCAGCCAGGAAACCGGGACAGCCTACGAGCAGTACTTC
CDR3 length: 16; D gene: .; V gene: TRBV20-1; clone size: few; J gene: TRBJ2-3; CDR3 protein: CSARDVRESGTDTQYF; CDR3 DNA: TGCAGTGCTAGAGACGTTCGGGAGTCTGGCACAGATACGCAGTATTTT
CDR3 length: 9; D gene: .; V gene: TRBV12-3/TRBV12-4; clone size: many; J gene: TRBJ1-1; CDR3 protein: CASGYEAFF; CDR3 DNA: TGTGCCAGCGGTTATGAAGCTTTCTTT
CDR3 length: 13; D gene: .; V gene: TRBV21-1; clone size: many; J gene: TRBJ2-1; CDR3 protein: CASSKAGANEQFF; CDR3 DNA: TGTGCCAGCAGCAAAGCTGGGGCCAATGAGCAGTTCTTC
CDR3 length: 15; D gene: .; V gene: TRBV7-8; clone size: many; J gene: TRBJ1-6; CDR3 protein: CASSLRDRNNSPLHF; CDR3 DNA: TGTGCCAGCAGCTTGCGGGATCGGAATAATTCACCCCTCCACTTT
CDR3 length: 12; D gene: TRBD1; V gene: TRBV11-3; clone size: many; J gene: TRBJ2-7; CDR3 protein: CASSGQGDEQYF; CDR3 DNA: TGTGCCAGCAGCGGACAGGGCGACGAGCAGTACTTC
CDR3 length: 15; D gene: .; V gene: TRBV18; clone size: many; J gene: TRBJ1-5; CDR3 protein: CASSPSPTMGQPQHF; CDR3 DNA: TGTGCCAGCTCACCATCTCCAACGATGGGACAGCCCCAGCATTTT
CDR3 length: 15; D gene: TRBD1; V gene: TRBV5-1; clone size: many; J gene: TRBJ2-7; CDR3 protein: CASSLARNTGGEQYF; CDR3 DNA: TGCGCCAGCAGCTTGGCCAGAAACACAGGGGGCGAGCAGTACTTC
CDR3 length: 15; D gene: TRBD1; V gene: TRBV20-1; clone size: .; J gene: TRBJ1-1; CDR3 protein: CSASKNRGRNTEAFF; CDR3 DNA: TGCAGTGCTAGCAAGAACAGGGGGCGGAACACTGAAGCTTTCTTT
CDR3 length: 14; D gene: .; V gene: TRBV6-2/TRBV6-3; clone size: .; J gene: TRBJ1-2; CDR3 protein: CASSYSTRGYGYTF; CDR3 DNA: TGTGCCAGCAGTTACTCGACACGGGGCTACGGCTACACCTTC
CDR3 length: 14; D gene: TRBD1; V gene: TRBV5-1; clone size: many; J gene: TRBJ2-1; CDR3 protein: CASSIGQGDNEQFF; CDR3 DNA: TGCGCCAGCAGTATAGGACAGGGGGACAATGAGCAGTTCTTC
CDR3 length: 14; D gene: TRBD1; V gene: TRBV12-3/TRBV12-4; clone size: many; J gene: TRBJ2-7; CDR3 protein: CASSRVGQTYEQYF; CDR3 DNA: TGTGCCAGCAGTCGAGTGGGACAGACCTACGAGCAGTACTTC
CDR3 length: 14; D gene: .; V gene: TRBV7-9; clone size: many; J gene: TRBJ1-1; CDR3 protein: CASSLPGPNTEAFF; CDR3 DNA: TGTGCCAGCAGCTTGCCAGGGCCGAACACTGAAGCTTTCTTT
CDR3 length: 14; D gene: .; V gene: TRBV20-1; clone size: many; J gene: TRBJ2-7; CDR3 protein: CSARDRVGSYEQYF; CDR3 DNA: TGCAGTGCTAGAGATAGGGTCGGCTCCTACGAGCAGTACTTC
CDR3 length: 14; D gene: .; V gene: TRBV12-3/TRBV12-4; clone size: many; J gene: TRBJ1-2; CDR3 protein: CASSQRTGTYGYTF; CDR3 DNA: TGTGCCAGCAGTCAGAGAACAGGGACCTATGGCTACACCTTC
CDR3 length: 14; D gene: TRBD1; V gene: TRBV4-3; clone size: few; J gene: TRBJ1-2; CDR3 protein: CASSLGQALGGYTF; CDR3 DNA: TGCGCCAGCAGCCTTGGACAGGCCTTGGGAGGCTACACCTTC
CDR3 length: 18; D gene: .; V gene: TRBV3-1; clone size: few; J gene: TRBJ2-1; CDR3 protein: CASSQDRGTRSAYNEQFF; CDR3 DNA: TGTGCCAGCAGCCAAGATCGGGGAACTAGGAGCGCCTACAATGAGCAGTTCTTC
CDR3 length: 17; D gene: TRBD1; V gene: TRBV25-1; clone size: many; J gene: TRBJ1-1; CDR3 protein: CASSESNQTGENTEAFF; CDR3 DNA: TGTGCCAGCAGTGAAAGTAATCAAACAGGGGAGAACACTGAAGCTTTCTTT